This TCR beta chain originates from a study of T-cell reconstitution after alpha-beta-depleted transplantation in children. V shed 5 bases and J shed 4 bases, with 8 bases lying between them. The CDR3 spans 13 residues. Unique molecular identifiers were incorporated when the TCRbeta library was constructed. TCRdb re-called the PCR reads through MiXCR, storing one row per CDR3 protein. Of almost 500,000 distinct CDR3 sequences detected, roughly an eighth appear once; the ten largest clones hold about 6%. This clonotype was seen at least ten times. The source is a human donor who donated a stem cell graft to a child with combined immunodeficiency. The chain employs TRBV12-3 or TRBV12-4 and TRBJ2-2; D gene ambiguous. The sequences come from PBMCs from the stem cell graft donor, collected from the stem cell graft. The CDR3 DNA reads as TGTGCCAGCAGTGCCATCGCCACCGGGGAGCTGTTTTTT. Protein sequence: CASSAIATGELFF.